These 8 T cell receptor beta chains were all obtained from the same sample, sequenced in a study of cytomegalovirus exposure and HLA in healthy donors. The PCR ran on 60 Vbeta and 13 Jbeta primers. Clones were sequenced by immunoSEQ multiplex PCR, and TCRdb holds only the in-frame ones, with some missing. The sample has fewer than 120,000 clones; roughly 80% are singletons. Input material: PBMCs. All receptors come from a woman aged 25 to 39 in good health and CMV-seronegative.

The chain employs TRBV28 and TRBJ2-7; TRBD2 aligns across 7 bases. V shed 11 bases and J 2 bases; nucleotides not matched to a gene: 9. Germline V gene sequence: CDR1 MDHEN, CDR2 SYDVKM. This CDR3 is 13 amino acids long. CDR3 sequence reads: CAARPGLTYEQYF. The CDR3 DNA reads TGTGCCGCCCGCCCGGGACTAACCTACGAGCAGTACTTC.

This rearrangement joins TRBV20-1 to TRBJ2-7; no clear D gene. V lost 2 bases and J lost 5, with 7 bases in between. CDR1 and CDR2 (germline): DFQATT, SNEGSKA (reference sequence). The CDR3 totals 11 residues. The DNA for the CDR3 is TGCAGTGCTAGATTCCCCGACGAGCAGTACTTC. It codes for CSARFPDEQYF.

DNA for the CDR3: TGCGCCAGCAGCCAAGATGGACTGCAGAACACTGAAGCTTTCTTT. It translates to CASSQDGLQNTEAFF. The chain carries TRBV4-3 and TRBJ1-1; unclear D gene. The CDR3 totals 15 residues. Germline CDR1 reads LGHNA; CDR2 reads YSLEER. V was pared by 0 bases and J by 1 base, with 9 bases between.

The chain carries TRBV30 and TRBJ1-1; the D gene is possibly TRBD1 (5 bases). This CDR3 spans 15 amino acids. Germline CDR1 GTSNPN, CDR2 SVGIG (reference sequence). Trimming stripped 2 bases from V and 1 base from J, with 14 bases between. CDR3 loop: CAWSTGVPRNTEAFF. The DNA of the CDR3 is TGTGCCTGGAGTACAGGCGTCCCGAGGAACACTGAAGCTTTCTTT.

The genes are TRBV19 and TRBJ1-2, with TRBD1 as a possible D gene (6 bases). The CDR3 is 14 amino acids. The V gene's germline CDR1 is LNHDA and CDR2 SQIVND (reference sequence). V gave up 7 bases and J gave up 3 bases, with 15 bases separating them. CDR3 in amino acids: CASTSGGFDYGYTF. The CDR3 DNA is TGTGCCAGTACCTCGGGGGGCTTTGACTATGGCTACACCTTC.

This rearrangement joins TRBV19 to TRBJ1-4, with TRBD1 matching 8 bases. CDR3 length: 14 residues. CDR1 is LNHDA, CDR2 SQIVND, per germline (reference sequence). V lost 7 bases to trimming and J lost 5 bases; unmatched junction nucleotides: 6. The CDR3 loop reads CASTRDRKNEKLFF. The DNA for the CDR3 is TGTGCCAGTACCCGGGACAGGAAAAATGAAAAACTGTTTTTT.

The sample holds a few counts of this clone. This chain connects TRBV4-1 to TRBJ2-3; TRBD2 might be the D (5 bases). Germline values: CDR1 MGHRA, CDR2 YSYEKL. The ends were cut back, 0 bases at V and 8 bases at J, with 12 bases in the middle. The CDR3 runs 14 residues. The CDR3 protein is CASSQEDWGVTQYF. The CDR3, as DNA: TGCGCCAGCAGCCAAGAGGATTGGGGAGTTACGCAGTATTTT.

The gene calls are TRBV25-1 and TRBJ2-3, with unresolved D. V was shortened by 2 bases and J by 5 bases, with 8 bases between the two germline ends. Germline V CDR1 and CDR2: MGHDK, SYGVNS. The CDR3 contains 13 residues. Here the CDR3 reads CASSEHPLDTQYF. The CDR3, as DNA: TGTGCCAGCAGTGAACACCCACTAGATACGCAGTATTTT.